This is a list of T cell receptor beta chains from one sample in a study of early T cells in non-severe SARS-CoV-2 infection. MiXCR was run by TCRdb on the 5' RACE reads, yielding one entry per CDR3 protein. Of about 52,000 distinct CDR3 sequences listed, over 7.5% are singletons. Sequencing was performed on whole blood. The receptors originated from an adult who was a healthcare worker with PCR-confirmed SARS-CoV-2 infection or an uninfected control (not recorded which). Both conserved end residues are part of each CDR3. The order of the fields is D gene, J gene, V gene, clone size, CDR3 protein, CDR3 DNA. D genes are given only for firm matches. The size entry is marked missing in some rows and otherwise reads once, few, many or a size class.

NA,TRBJ1-4,TRBV24-1,NA,CATSDPGLHGEKLFF,TGTGCCACCAGTGATCCAGGCCTGCACGGTGAAAAACTGTTTTTT
TRBD1,TRBJ2-2,TRBV7-3,NA,CASSSIPTGDTGELFF,TGTGCCAGCAGCTCTATCCCTACAGGGGACACCGGGGAGCTGTTTTTT
NA,TRBJ2-7,TRBV29-1,many,CSGYQGYEQYF,TGCAGCGGCTACCAGGGATACGAGCAGTACTTC
NA,TRBJ1-1,TRBV28,many,CASSIYGTTNTEAFF,TGTGCCAGCAGCATCTACGGGACAACGAACACTGAAGCTTTCTTT
NA,TRBJ2-1,TRBV12-3/TRBV12-4,many,CASNPSMGSQVF,TGTGCCAGCAACCCCAGCATGGGGTCTCAGGTCTTC
NA,TRBJ1-2,TRBV7-2,NA,CASSLASPYYGYTF,TGTGCCAGCAGCTTAGCGTCACCGTACTATGGCTACACCTTC
NA,TRBJ2-5,TRBV7-3,NA,CASSLSGQGETQYF,TGTGCCAGCAGCTTAAGTGGTCAGGGAGAGACCCAGTACTTC
TRBD2,TRBJ2-1,TRBV7-6,few,CASSLASGGAYNEQFF,TGTGCCAGCAGCTTAGCGAGCGGGGGGGCATACAATGAGCAGTTCTTC
NA,TRBJ2-1,TRBV5-6,few,CASSLTDSYNEQFF,TGTGCCAGCAGCTTGACAGACTCCTACAATGAGCAGTTCTTC
NA,TRBJ2-3,TRBV20-1,few,CSATKGAGATDTQYF,TGCAGTGCCACAAAGGGGGCGGGGGCAACAGATACGCAGTATTTT
NA,TRBJ1-6,TRBV14,NA,CASSHVYRTNNSPLHF,TGTGCCAGCAGCCATGTCTATCGGACCAATAATTCACCCCTCCACTTT
NA,TRBJ2-3,TRBV2,few,CASNPGHSTDTQYF,TGTGCCAGCAACCCGGGACACTCCACAGATACGCAGTATTTT
TRBD1,TRBJ1-1,TRBV5-1,many,CASSLAGQGSGTEAFF,TGCGCCAGCAGCTTGGCTGGACAGGGGAGCGGCACTGAAGCTTTCTTT
NA,TRBJ2-1,TRBV29-1,NA,CSATNNEQFF,TGCAGCGCCACTAACAATGAGCAGTTCTTC
NA,TRBJ2-5,TRBV7-2,NA,CASSLAPHPQETQYF,TGTGCCAGCAGCTTAGCCCCCCACCCCCAGGAGACCCAGTACTTC
NA,TRBJ2-6,TRBV4-2,many,CASSLVGSGANVLTF,TGTGCCAGCAGCCTAGTGGGCTCTGGGGCCAACGTCCTGACTTTC
TRBD2,TRBJ2-7,TRBV7-2,many,CASSLAGGTSTYEQYF,TGTGCCAGCAGCTTAGCTGGCGGGACTAGTACCTACGAGCAGTACTTC
TRBD1,TRBJ2-3,TRBV12-3/TRBV12-4,many,CASRKDRGRTDTQYF,TGTGCCAGCAGGAAAGACAGGGGACGAACAGATACGCAGTATTTT
TRBD1,TRBJ1-2,TRBV13,NA,CASSLNRGPGYGYTF,TGTGCCAGCAGCCTCAACAGGGGGCCAGGCTATGGCTACACCTTC
NA,TRBJ1-5,TRBV18,many,CASSAENQPQHF,TGTGCCAGCTCAGCCGAAAATCAGCCCCAGCATTTT
NA,TRBJ1-5,TRBV6-5,NA,CASSPSLVDSNQPQHF,TGTGCCAGCAGTCCTTCGCTGGTGGATAGCAATCAGCCCCAGCATTTT
NA,TRBJ2-3,TRBV7-3,many,CASSFGGAQYF,TGTGCCAGCAGCTTTGGCGGCGCGCAGTATTTT
NA,TRBJ1-6,TRBV28,NA,CASRKAGPNNSPLHF,TGTGCCAGCAGGAAGGCGGGGCCTAATAATTCACCCCTCCACTTT
TRBD2,TRBJ2-7,TRBV13,many,CASSFRLAGGYEQYF,TGTGCCAGCAGCTTCCGACTAGCGGGGGGCTACGAGCAGTACTTC
TRBD1,TRBJ1-1,TRBV18,NA,CASSRDRAVAEAFF,TGTGCCAGCTCACGGGACAGGGCAGTTGCTGAAGCTTTCTTT
TRBD2,TRBJ2-7,TRBV9,many,CASSVVAGPLWEQYF,TGTGCCAGCAGCGTAGTAGCGGGCCCGCTCTGGGAGCAGTACTTC
NA,TRBJ2-3,TRBV24-1,medium-sized,CAPLCVAPDTQYF,TGTGCCCCCCTTTGCGTAGCACCAGATACGCAGTATTTT
NA,TRBJ2-5,TRBV21-1,many,CASSITGPEETQYF,TGTGCCAGCAGCATTACAGGGCCAGAAGAGACCCAGTACTTC
NA,TRBJ1-1,TRBV21-1,many,CASSALNRGPRVSEAFF,TGTGCCAGCAGCGCATTAAACAGGGGGCCAAGGGTCTCTGAAGCTTTCTTT
TRBD1,TRBJ1-5,TRBV5-4,many,CASSNRDRGLNQPQHF,TGTGCCAGCAGCAACCGGGACAGGGGGCTTAATCAGCCCCAGCATTTT
NA,TRBJ2-5,TRBV5-4,many,CASGTGAQETQYF,TGTGCCAGCGGGACCGGGGCTCAAGAGACCCAGTACTTC
TRBD1,TRBJ1-2,TRBV12-3/TRBV12-4,few,CASSGTGGIGYGYTF,TGTGCCAGCAGTGGGACAGGGGGCATTGGCTATGGCTACACCTTC
NA,TRBJ2-5,TRBV9,many,CASSVENSGAIQYF,TGTGCCAGCAGCGTAGAAAACTCGGGGGCAATCCAGTACTTC
TRBD2,TRBJ2-3,TRBV6-5,few,CASSYSGRGGTDTQYF,TGTGCCAGCAGTTACTCGGGGCGGGGGGGCACAGATACGCAGTATTTT
NA,TRBJ1-1,TRBV27,few,CASSLYGQVKNTEAFF,TGTGCCAGCAGTTTATACGGGCAGGTAAAGAACACTGAAGCTTTCTTT
NA,TRBJ2-1,TRBV12-3/TRBV12-4,few,CASSYRAEQFF,TGTGCCAGCAGTTACCGGGCTGAGCAGTTCTTC
NA,TRBJ1-1,TRBV2,NA,CASNQDRNTEAFF,TGTGCCAGCAACCAGGACAGGAACACTGAAGCTTTCTTT
NA,TRBJ2-7,TRBV6-2/TRBV6-3,few,CAGHRRNSYEQYF,TGTGCCGGACACAGACGAAACTCCTACGAGCAGTACTTC
TRBD1,TRBJ2-7,TRBV5-1,NA,CASSLLTGSSYEQYF,TGCGCCAGCAGCTTGTTGACAGGGAGCTCCTACGAGCAGTACTTC
NA,TRBJ2-1,TRBV7-2,many,CASNGRPGSTFSYNEQFF,TGTGCCAGCAATGGCCGCCCCGGCAGTACCTTCTCCTACAATGAGCAGTTCTTC
NA,TRBJ2-1,TRBV7-2,many,CASSQYSGRQFF,TGTGCCAGCAGCCAATACTCTGGGAGGCAGTTCTTC
NA,TRBJ1-2,TRBV6-5,few,CASTGAVGAGGYTF,TGTGCCAGCACCGGGGCCGTAGGCGCGGGGGGCTACACCTTC
TRBD2,TRBJ2-7,TRBV4-2,many,CASRPTSGSYEQYF,TGTGCCAGCAGACCCACTAGCGGGAGCTACGAGCAGTACTTC
TRBD1,TRBJ1-5,TRBV7-2,NA,CASSRDRADHQPQHF,TGTGCCAGCAGCCGGGACAGGGCTGATCATCAGCCCCAGCATTTT
TRBD1,TRBJ1-1,TRBV5-4,many,CASRDRDRALNTEAFF,TGTGCCAGCAGGGACCGGGACAGGGCCCTGAACACTGAAGCTTTCTTT
NA,TRBJ2-1,TRBV6-1,few,CASVVTGEGEQFF,TGTGCCAGCGTTGTTACAGGAGAAGGTGAGCAGTTCTTC
NA,TRBJ1-2,TRBV7-9,few,CASRYGDGGYGYTF,TGTGCCAGCAGATATGGGGACGGGGGCTATGGCTACACCTTC
TRBD2,TRBJ2-1,TRBV27,many,CASSPRTRNEQFF,TGTGCCAGCAGTCCCCGGACTAGGAATGAGCAGTTCTTC
TRBD1,TRBJ1-1,TRBV11-3,NA,CASSSGQAPTEAFF,TGTGCCAGCAGCTCTGGACAGGCCCCCACTGAAGCTTTCTTT
TRBD2,TRBJ2-7,TRBV11-2,many,CASSPFSGNYPYEQYF,TGTGCCAGCAGCCCCTTTAGCGGGAATTACCCCTACGAGCAGTACTTC
NA,TRBJ1-2,TRBV25-1,NA,CASSDILGVAGYTF,TGTGCCAGCAGTGACATCCTGGGGGTAGCTGGCTACACCTTC
NA,TRBJ1-6,TRBV7-9,NA,CASSLVEAGSPLHF,TGTGCCAGCAGCTTAGTGGAAGCAGGTTCACCCCTCCACTTT
NA,TRBJ2-7,TRBV12-3/TRBV12-4,many,CASSLLQGYEQYF,TGTGCCAGCAGCTTGCTACAGGGCTACGAGCAGTACTTC
NA,TRBJ1-2,TRBV7-6,many,CASSPSVGSGWSGYTF,TGTGCCAGCAGCCCTTCGGTCGGATCGGGTTGGAGTGGCTACACCTTC
NA,TRBJ2-2,TRBV11-2,few,CASSSGSANTGELFF,TGTGCCAGCAGCTCCGGTTCAGCGAACACCGGGGAGCTGTTTTTT
TRBD1,TRBJ2-6,TRBV5-1,NA,CASSLGQGPSGANVLTF,TGCGCCAGCAGCTTGGGACAGGGTCCCTCTGGGGCCAACGTCCTGACTTTC
NA,TRBJ1-5,TRBV20-1,few,CSARAFFDGNQPQHF,TGCAGTGCTAGAGCCTTCTTTGATGGCAATCAGCCCCAGCATTTT
NA,TRBJ1-1,TRBV9,many,CASSSLGGAIGTEAFF,TGTGCCAGCAGCTCCCTTGGGGGCGCGATAGGCACTGAAGCTTTCTTT
NA,TRBJ1-2,TRBV20-1,few,CSALTGSYGYTF,TGCAGTGCTTTAACAGGGTCCTATGGCTACACCTTC